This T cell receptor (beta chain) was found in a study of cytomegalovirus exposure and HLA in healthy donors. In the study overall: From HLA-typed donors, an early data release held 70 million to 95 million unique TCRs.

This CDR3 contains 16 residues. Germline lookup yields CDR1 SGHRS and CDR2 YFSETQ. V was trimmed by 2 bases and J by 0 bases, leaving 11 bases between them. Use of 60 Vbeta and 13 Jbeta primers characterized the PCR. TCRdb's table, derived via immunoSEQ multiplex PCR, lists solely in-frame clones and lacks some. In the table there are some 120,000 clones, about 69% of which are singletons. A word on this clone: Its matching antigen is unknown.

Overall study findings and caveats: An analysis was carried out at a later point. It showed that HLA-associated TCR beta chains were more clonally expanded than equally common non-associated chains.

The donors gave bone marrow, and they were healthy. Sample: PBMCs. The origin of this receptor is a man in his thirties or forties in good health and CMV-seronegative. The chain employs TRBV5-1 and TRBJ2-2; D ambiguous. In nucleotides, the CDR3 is TGCGCCAGCAGCTTCTTGGTAGCCTCGAACACCGGGGAGCTGTTTTTT. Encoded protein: CASSFLVASNTGELFF.